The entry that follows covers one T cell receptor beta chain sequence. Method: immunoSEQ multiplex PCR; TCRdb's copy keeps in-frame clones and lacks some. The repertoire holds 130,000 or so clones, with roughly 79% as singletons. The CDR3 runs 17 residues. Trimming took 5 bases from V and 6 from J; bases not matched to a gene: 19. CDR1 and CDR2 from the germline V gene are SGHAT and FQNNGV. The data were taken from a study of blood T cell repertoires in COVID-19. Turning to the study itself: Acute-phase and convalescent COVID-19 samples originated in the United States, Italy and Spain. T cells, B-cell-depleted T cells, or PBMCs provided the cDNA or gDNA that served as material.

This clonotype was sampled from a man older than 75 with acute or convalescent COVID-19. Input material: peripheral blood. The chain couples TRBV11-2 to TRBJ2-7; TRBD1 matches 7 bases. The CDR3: CASSPRGRQGSLAEQYF. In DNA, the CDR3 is TGTGCCAGCAGCCCCAGGGGAAGACAGGGCTCGCTAGCCGAGCAGTACTTC.